This T cell receptor beta chain was observed in a study of CD8 T cells in Susac syndrome. Germline V gene data show CDR1 as SGHVS and CDR2 as FQNEAQ. This CDR3 spans 14 amino acids. Trimming left V 2 bases short and J 6 bases short, with 12 bases between. With random hexamers, reverse transcription was performed on 0.5 to 1 ug of RNA. TCRdb passed the immunoSEQ multiplex PCR reads through MiXCR, listing each CDR3 protein once. This sample has fewer than 200,000 distinct CDR3 sequences, with about 95% found just once. Both CD4+ and CD8+ T cells were negatively isolated, and TEMRA cells underwent FACS enrichment.

V is TRBV7-8 and J is TRBJ2-3; tentatively, D is TRBD2 (5 bases). The sequencing input was CD8+ T cells from PBMCs. The sequence derives from a human donor with multiple sclerosis. The CDR3 region is CASSLLAYGDTQYF. CDR3 DNA: TGTGCCAGCAGCTTATTAGCGTACGGGGATACGCAGTATTTT.